This paragraph reports one T cell receptor (beta chain). The antigen is not known. These data come from a study of T cell responses to AZD1222 COVID-19 vaccine. Method: immunoSEQ multiplex PCR; TCRdb's copy keeps in-frame clones and lacks some. This sample has 84,000 or so clones, with about 90% found just once. The CDR3 extends over 15 amino acids. V shed 8 bases, J shed 8 bases, and the junction held 13 bases outside the gene matches. Per germline, CDR1 MNHEY and CDR2 SMNVEV (reference sequence). Study results and caveats: Among those given AZD1222, only six were seropositive at baseline. Donors were largely white British and mainly female; clonal diversity was possibly underestimated.

The receptor was isolated from an adult in good health. The chain uses TRBV27 and TRBJ2-3; 10 bases fit TRBD2. Here the sequenced sample was peripheral blood, taken on day 0 of AZD1222 vaccination. The CDR3 nucleotides read TGTGCCAGCTACCTCCGGCTAGCGGGAGTGGGTACGCAGTATTTT. It translates to CASYLRLAGVGTQYF.